The following is a T cell receptor (beta chain) sequence with its context. Its antigen remains unknown. The source material, RNA transcripts, was used to amplify TCR beta CDR3 regions. The HTBI primer set drove a first-round RT-PCR of the TCR CDR3. TCRdb itself ran the multiplex PCR reads through MiXCR, one entry per CDR3 protein. The data hold about 420,000 distinct CDR3 sequences, with roughly 15% observed a single time. The entry originates in a study of T cells in Graves' hyperthyroidism and ophthalmopathy. Study-wide results and caveats: Among clonotypes expanded in thyroid above 0.001, most were also found in blood.

V lost 6 bases, J lost 2 bases, and 10 bases stayed unmatched. Per germline, CDR1 LNHDA and CDR2 SQIVND (reference sequence). The CDR3 has 16 residues. The chain uses TRBV19 and TRBJ2-1; 7 bases match TRBD2. Sequenced input: blood. This clonotype originated in a woman aged 18-30 years with Graves' hyperthyroidism. The CDR3 region has the DNA TGTGCCAGTAGAAACGGGGGGAGAGCCCCCTACAATGAGCAGTTCTTC. Translation: CASRNGGRAPYNEQFF.